The subject of this entry is one T cell receptor beta chain. What it binds is unknown. Here the CDR3 omits its conserved ending phenylalanine or tryptophan, so a read error is the likely source. The limits of the CDR3 on the DNA are not certain, so only TCRdb's listed CDR3 is given. This sample is drawn from a study of T cell responses to AZD1222 COVID-19 vaccine. Study results and caveats: Nearly half of the spike-specific TCRs reportedly recognize variant regions that carry no mutations. A mostly white British donor set with more females was recruited, and clonal diversity was possibly underestimated. Repertoires were obtained only post-peak T cell response. Baseline testing showed seropositivity in only six AZD1222 recipients.

The repertoire was sequenced with immunoSEQ multiplex PCR; TCRdb's copy has only in-frame clones and lacks some. The sample includes about 140,000 clones, 90% of them seen just once. CDR1 is SEHNR, CDR2 FQNEAQ, per germline (reference sequence). Both ends counted, the CDR3 spans 10 residues. The receptor comes from an adult who received the AZD1222 COVID-19 vaccine. The rearrangement links TRBV7-9 to TRBJ1-2; TRBD1, the D gene given by the table, was not confirmed from the DNA. The sequenced sample was peripheral blood, obtained 28 days after the second AZD1222 dose. The CDR3 region is CASSGQRGER.